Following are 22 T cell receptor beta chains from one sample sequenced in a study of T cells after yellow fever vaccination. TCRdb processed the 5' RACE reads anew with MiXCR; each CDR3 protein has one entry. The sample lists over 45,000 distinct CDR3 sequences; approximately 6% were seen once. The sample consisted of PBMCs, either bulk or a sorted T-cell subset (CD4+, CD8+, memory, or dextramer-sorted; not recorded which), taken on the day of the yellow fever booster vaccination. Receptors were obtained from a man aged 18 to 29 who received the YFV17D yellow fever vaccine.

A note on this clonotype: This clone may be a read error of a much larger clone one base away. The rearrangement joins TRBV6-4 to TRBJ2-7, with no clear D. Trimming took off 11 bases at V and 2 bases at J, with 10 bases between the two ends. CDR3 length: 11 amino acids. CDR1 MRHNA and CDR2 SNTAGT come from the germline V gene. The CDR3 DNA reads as TGTGCCGGCTTTGCCGCCTACGAGCAGTACGTC. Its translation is CAGFAAYEQYV.

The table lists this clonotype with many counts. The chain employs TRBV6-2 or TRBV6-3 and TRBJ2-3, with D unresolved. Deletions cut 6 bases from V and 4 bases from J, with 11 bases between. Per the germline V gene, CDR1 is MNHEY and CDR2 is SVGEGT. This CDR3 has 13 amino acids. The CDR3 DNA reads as TGTGCCAGCAGCCGAAGGGCCCCAGATACGCAGTATTTT. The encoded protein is CASSRRAPDTQYF.

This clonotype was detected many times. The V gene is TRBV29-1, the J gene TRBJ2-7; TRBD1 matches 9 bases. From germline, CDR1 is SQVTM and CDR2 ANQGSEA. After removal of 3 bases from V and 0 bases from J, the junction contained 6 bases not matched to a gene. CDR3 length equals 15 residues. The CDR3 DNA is TGCAGCGTTGAGCGCGGACAGGGGCGCTCCTACGAGCAGTACTTC. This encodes CSVERGQGRSYEQYF.

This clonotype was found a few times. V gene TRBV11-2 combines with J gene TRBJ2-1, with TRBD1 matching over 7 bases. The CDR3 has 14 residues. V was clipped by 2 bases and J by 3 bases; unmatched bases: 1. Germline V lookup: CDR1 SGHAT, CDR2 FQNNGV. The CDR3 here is CASSLRTGYNEQFF. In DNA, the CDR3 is TGTGCCAGCAGCTTACGGACAGGCTACAATGAGCAGTTCTTC.

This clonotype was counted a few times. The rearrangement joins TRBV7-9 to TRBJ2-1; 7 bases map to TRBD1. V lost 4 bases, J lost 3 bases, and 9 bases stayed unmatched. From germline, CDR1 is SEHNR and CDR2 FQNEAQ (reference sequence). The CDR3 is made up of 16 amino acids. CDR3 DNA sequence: TGTGCCAGCAGCTACGAGACAGGGAGCTTCTACAATGAGCAGTTCTTC. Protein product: CASSYETGSFYNEQFF.

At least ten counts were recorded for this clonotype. CDR3 nucleotides: TGCAGTGCTAGAAAGGGGGGTGAGGCCTACGAGCAGTACGTC. Translating it yields CSARKGGEAYEQYV. The V and J genes are TRBV20-1 and TRBJ2-7; perhaps D is TRBD1 or TRBD2 (6 bases each). The CDR3 spans 14 residues. Trimming cost V 2 bases and J 2 bases, with 13 bases left between them. Germline V gives CDR1 DFQATT, CDR2 SNEGSKA (reference sequence).

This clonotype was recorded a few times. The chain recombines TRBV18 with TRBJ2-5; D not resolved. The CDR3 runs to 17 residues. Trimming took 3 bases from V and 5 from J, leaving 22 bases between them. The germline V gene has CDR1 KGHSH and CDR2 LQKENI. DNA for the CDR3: TGTGCCAGCTCACCCTCGACCGGACCAGCAGGAGCCGAGACCCAGTACTTC. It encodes CASSPSTGPAGAETQYF.

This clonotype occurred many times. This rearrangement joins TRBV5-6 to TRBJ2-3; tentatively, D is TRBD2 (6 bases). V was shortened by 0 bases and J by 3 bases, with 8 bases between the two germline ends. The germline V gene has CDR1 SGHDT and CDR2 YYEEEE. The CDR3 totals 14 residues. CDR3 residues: CASSLVAGTDTQYF. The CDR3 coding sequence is TGTGCCAGCAGCTTGGTCGCGGGGACAGATACGCAGTATTTT.

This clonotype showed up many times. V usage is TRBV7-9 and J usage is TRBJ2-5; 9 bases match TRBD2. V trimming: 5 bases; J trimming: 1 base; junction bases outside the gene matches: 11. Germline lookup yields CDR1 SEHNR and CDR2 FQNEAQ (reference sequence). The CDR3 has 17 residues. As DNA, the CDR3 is TGTGCCAGCAGCCCCCCTGCAGCGGGGGGTCGCCAAGAGACCCAGTACTTC. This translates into CASSPPAAGGRQETQYF.

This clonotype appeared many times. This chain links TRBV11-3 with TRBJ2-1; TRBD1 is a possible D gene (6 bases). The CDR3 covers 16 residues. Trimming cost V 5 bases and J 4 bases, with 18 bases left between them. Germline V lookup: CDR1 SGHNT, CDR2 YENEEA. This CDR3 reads CASSRRGDTLYNEQFF. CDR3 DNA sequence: TGTGCCAGCAGCCGTAGAGGGGACACCTTGTACAATGAGCAGTTCTTC.

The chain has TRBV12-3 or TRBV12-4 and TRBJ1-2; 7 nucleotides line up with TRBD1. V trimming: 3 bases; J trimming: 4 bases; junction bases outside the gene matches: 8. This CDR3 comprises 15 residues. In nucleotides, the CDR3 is TGTGCCAGCAGTTTTTTTCCCGGGACAGCCTATGGCTACACCTTC. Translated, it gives CASSFFPGTAYGYTF.

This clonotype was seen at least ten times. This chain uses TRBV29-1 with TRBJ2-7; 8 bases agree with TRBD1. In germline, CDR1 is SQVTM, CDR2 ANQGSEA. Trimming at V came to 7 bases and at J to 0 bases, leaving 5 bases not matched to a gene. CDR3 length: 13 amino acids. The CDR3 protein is CSGGQGASYEQYF. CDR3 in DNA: TGCAGCGGAGGGCAGGGGGCCTCCTACGAGCAGTACTTC.

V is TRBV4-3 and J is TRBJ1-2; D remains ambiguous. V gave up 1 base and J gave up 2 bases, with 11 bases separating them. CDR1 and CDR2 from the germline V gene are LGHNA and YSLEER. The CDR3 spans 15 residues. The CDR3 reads CASSQGIRTNYGYTF. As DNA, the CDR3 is TGCGCCAGCAGCCAAGGGATCCGCACGAACTATGGCTACACCTTC.

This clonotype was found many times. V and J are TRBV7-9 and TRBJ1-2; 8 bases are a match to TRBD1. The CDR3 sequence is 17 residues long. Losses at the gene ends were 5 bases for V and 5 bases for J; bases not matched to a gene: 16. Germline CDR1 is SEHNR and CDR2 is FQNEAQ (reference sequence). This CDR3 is CASSPPGQAVHLYGYTF. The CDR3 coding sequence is TGTGCCAGCAGCCCTCCGGGACAGGCAGTTCACTTGTATGGCTACACCTTC.

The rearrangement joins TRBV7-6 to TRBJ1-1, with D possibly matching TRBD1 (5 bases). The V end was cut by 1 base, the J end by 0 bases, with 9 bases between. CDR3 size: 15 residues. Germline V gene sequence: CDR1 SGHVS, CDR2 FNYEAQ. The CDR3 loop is CASSLVAQVNTEAFF. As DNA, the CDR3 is TGTGCCAGCAGCTTAGTGGCACAGGTGAACACTGAAGCTTTCTTT.

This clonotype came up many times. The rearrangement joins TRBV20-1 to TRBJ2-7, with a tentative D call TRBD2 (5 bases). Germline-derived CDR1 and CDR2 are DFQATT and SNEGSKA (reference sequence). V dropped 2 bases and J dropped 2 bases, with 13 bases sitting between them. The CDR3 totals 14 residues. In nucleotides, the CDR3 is TGCAGTGCTAGACCCCTCGGGGAAACCTACGAGCAGTACTTC. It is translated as CSARPLGETYEQYF.

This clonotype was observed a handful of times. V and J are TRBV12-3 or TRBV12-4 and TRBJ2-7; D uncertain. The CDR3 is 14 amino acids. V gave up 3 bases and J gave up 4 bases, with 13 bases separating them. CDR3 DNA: TGTGCCAGCAGTTTCTTACAAACCGGGTACGAGCAGTACTTC. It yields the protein CASSFLQTGYEQYF.

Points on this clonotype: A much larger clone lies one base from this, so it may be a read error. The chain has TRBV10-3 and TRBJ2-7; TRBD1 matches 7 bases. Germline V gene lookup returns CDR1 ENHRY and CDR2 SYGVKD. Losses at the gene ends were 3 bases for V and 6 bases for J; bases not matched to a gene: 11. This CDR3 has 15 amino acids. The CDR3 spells CAISDRGNEPFEQYF. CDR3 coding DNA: TGTGCCATCAGTGACAGGGGGAACGAGCCCTTCGAGCAGTACTTC.

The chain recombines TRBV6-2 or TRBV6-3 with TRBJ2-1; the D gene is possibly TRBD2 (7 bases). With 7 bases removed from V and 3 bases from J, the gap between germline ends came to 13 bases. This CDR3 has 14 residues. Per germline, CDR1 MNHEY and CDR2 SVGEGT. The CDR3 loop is CASKGGGIYNEQFF. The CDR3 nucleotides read TGTGCCAGCAAGGGGGGGGGCATCTACAATGAGCAGTTCTTC.

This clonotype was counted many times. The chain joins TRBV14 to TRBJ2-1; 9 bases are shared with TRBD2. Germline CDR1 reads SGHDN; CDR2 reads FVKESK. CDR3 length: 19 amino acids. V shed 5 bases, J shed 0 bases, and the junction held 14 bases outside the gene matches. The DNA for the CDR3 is TGTGCCAGCAGCGAAGCCCAAACTAGCGGGCCCAGCTCCTACAATGAGCAGTTCTTC. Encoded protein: CASSEAQTSGPSSYNEQFF.

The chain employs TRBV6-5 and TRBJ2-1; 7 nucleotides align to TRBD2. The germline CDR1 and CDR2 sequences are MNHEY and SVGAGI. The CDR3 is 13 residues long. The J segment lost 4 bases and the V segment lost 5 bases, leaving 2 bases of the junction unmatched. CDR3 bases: TGTGCCAGCAGTAGCGGGATTTACAATGAGCAGTTCTTC. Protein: CASSSGIYNEQFF.

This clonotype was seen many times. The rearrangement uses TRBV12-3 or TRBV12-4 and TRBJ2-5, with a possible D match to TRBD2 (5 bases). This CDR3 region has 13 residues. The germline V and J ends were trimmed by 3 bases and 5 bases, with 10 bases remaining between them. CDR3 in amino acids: CASSFTSGETQYF. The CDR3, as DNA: TGTGCCAGCAGTTTTACTAGTGGGGAGACCCAGTACTTC.